This paragraph covers one TCR beta chain sequence. Participants spanned ages about 18 to 90 years and resided in 20 to 25 US areas. Clinical history as reported by participants underpinned cohort assignment. In the source study's methods: Estimates of nucleated cell counts were drawn from the amplification of reference gene primers. Sequencing used immunoSEQ multiplex PCR; TCRdb keeps in-frame clones, though not all of them. The V and J calls and clone size were taken over from that table, and D and trimming were inferred from the DNA. The data show over 200,000 clones, 89% seen once. Per the germline V gene, CDR1 is LGHDT and CDR2 is YNNKEL (reference sequence). Germline trimming cut 5 bases from V and 2 bases from J; bases unmatched to any gene: 2. This CDR3 is 14 amino acids long. This sample was included in a study of blood T cell repertoires in COVID-19. The overall study: Collection of acute and convalescent COVID-19 samples took place in the United States, Italy and Spain.

The sequence came from a woman in her 30s with acute COVID-19. The sample comprised PBMCs or T cells enriched from blood (not recorded which). The genes are TRBV3-1 (or the pseudogene TRBV3-2) and TRBJ1-5; 8 nucleotides match TRBD1. CDR3 amino acids: CASSYRGGNQPQHF. In nucleotides, the CDR3 is TGTGCCAGCAGCTACAGGGGGGGCAATCAGCCCCAGCATTTT.